The next 28 T cell receptor beta chains were all read from a single sample in a study of blood T cell repertoires in COVID-19. Profiling relied on immunoSEQ multiplex PCR, and the TCRdb table lists in-frame clones only, not all of them. The sample carries roughly 120,000 clones, roughly 90% recorded once. The sample consisted of peripheral blood. All receptors come from a man aged 65 to 79 who had recovered from COVID-19.

V and J are TRBV27 and TRBJ2-3, with TRBD2 identical over 8 bases. Germline CDR1 MNHEY, CDR2 SMNVEV (reference sequence). CDR3 size: 14 residues. The trim removed 6 bases at V and 6 bases at J, leaving 8 bases unmatched. The CDR3 spells CASRLLAGEDTQYF. The CDR3 region has the DNA TGTGCCAGCAGACTCCTAGCGGGCGAGGATACGCAGTATTTT.

The chain couples TRBV10-3 to TRBJ1-6, with no clear D. The length of the CDR3 is 15 residues. Trimming removed 0 bases from V and 8 bases from J, with 11 bases in between. Germline V CDR1 and CDR2: ENHRY, SYGVKD. The CDR3 DNA is TGTGCCATCAGTGAGTCGGGCCTGGCCGATTCACCCCTCCACTTT. The encoded protein is CAISESGLADSPLHF.

The table lists this clone with a few counts. The genes are TRBV27 and TRBJ2-3; 10 nucleotides match TRBD2. CDR1 is MNHEY and CDR2 is SMNVEV in the germline V gene (reference sequence). The CDR3 covers 17 residues. J was trimmed by 1 base and V by 7 bases; bases with no gene match: 11. In nucleotides, the CDR3 is TGTGCCAGCACGTCGAGAGGGCTAGCGGGGGGCACAGATACGCAGTATTTT. Translation: CASTSRGLAGGTDTQYF.

The chain carries TRBV7-3 and TRBJ2-7; 7 nucleotides line up with TRBD2. Germline assignment: CDR1 SGHTA and CDR2 FQGTGA. CDR3 size: 15 residues. With 0 bases clipped from V and 4 bases from J, the junction kept 6 bases outside the gene matches. DNA of the CDR3: TGTGCCAGCAGCTTAACTCCTGCGGGAGAGTACGAGCAGTACTTC. This gives the protein CASSLTPAGEYEQYF.

This sequence joins TRBV6-5 and TRBJ2-7, with a possible D match to TRBD2 (7 bases). Germline CDR1 reads MNHEY; CDR2 reads SVGAGI. The CDR3 spans 14 residues. V lost 2 bases, J lost 6 bases, and 14 bases lay in between. CDR3 in amino acids: CASSYRGRVTEQYF. CDR3 coding DNA: TGTGCCAGCAGTTACAGGGGGAGGGTAACCGAGCAGTACTTC.

The sample holds a few counts of this clone. The chain couples TRBV7-9 to TRBJ1-4; tentative D call: TRBD1 (5 bases). The CDR3 loop spans 15 amino acids. The germline V and J ends were trimmed by 2 bases and 7 bases, with 14 bases remaining between them. CDR1 and CDR2 (germline): SEHNR, FQNEAQ (reference sequence). The CDR3 loop is CASSLIGGVSEKLFF. For the CDR3, the DNA is TGTGCCAGCAGCTTAATCGGGGGAGTAAGTGAAAAACTGTTTTTT.

This clone was detected once. The chain joins TRBV5-6 to TRBJ2-1, with D possibly being TRBD2 (6 bases). The CDR3 is 17 amino acids. Trimming stripped 4 bases from V and 0 bases from J, with 17 bases between. CDR1 and CDR2 (germline): SGHDT, YYEEEE. The CDR3 spells CASSRSRLGSSYNEQFF. The CDR3 DNA reads TGTGCCAGCAGCCGAAGCCGACTAGGCAGCTCCTACAATGAGCAGTTCTTC.

The chain carries TRBV19 and TRBJ1-5, with 7 bases that match TRBD1. Germline V gene lookup returns CDR1 LNHDA and CDR2 SQIVND (reference sequence). J was trimmed by 6 bases and V by 5 bases; bases with no gene match: 13. The CDR3 is 16 residues long. The CDR3 protein is CASSWGDRVGSQPQHF. The CDR3 DNA sequence: TGTGCCAGTAGTTGGGGAGACAGGGTTGGTAGTCAGCCCCAGCATTTT.

This rearrangement joins TRBV9 to TRBJ2-6; TRBD1 aligns across 8 bases. CDR1 is SGDLS, CDR2 YYNGEE, per germline. With 4 bases clipped from V and 14 bases from J, the junction kept 11 bases outside the gene matches. The CDR3 totals 14 residues. CDR3 sequence (DNA): TGTGCCAGCAGCACCGGGACAGGTCCCCCCCTCCTGACTTTC. It translates to CASSTGTGPPLLTF. The full variable domain, with the rest looked up from reference TRBV9 and TRBJ2-6, is DSGVTQTPKHLITATGQRVTLRCSPRSGDLSVYWYQQSLDQGLQFLIQYYNGEERAKGNILERFSAQQFPDLHSELNLSSLELGDSALYFCASSTGTGPPLLTFGAGSRLTVL.

This clone appeared a single time. The V and J genes are TRBV28 and TRBJ1-6; TRBD1 agrees at 8 bases. The germline V gene has CDR1 MDHEN and CDR2 SYDVKM. Trimming cost V 10 bases and J 1 base; bases outside gene matches: 9. CDR3 length equals 16 residues. The CDR3 DNA sequence: TGTGCCAACAGCATTACAGGGGGTTCCTATAATTCACCCCTCCACTTT. The encoded protein is CANSITGGSYNSPLHF.

In its sample, this clone was seen once. The chain recombines TRBV15 with TRBJ2-7; D remains unclear. This CDR3 has 18 amino acids. The V gene's germline CDR1 is LNHNV and CDR2 YYDKDF (reference sequence). V dropped 0 bases and J dropped 0 bases, with 18 bases sitting between them. The CDR3 nucleotides are TGTGCCACCAGCAGAGATTATCAGACATATATTAGCTCCTACGAGCAGTACTTC. This sequence encodes CATSRDYQTYISSYEQYF.

The gene calls are TRBV21-1 and TRBJ2-3; TRBD1 is taken as the D call from the table, unchecked against the DNA. TRBV21-1 is assigned pseudogene status. This CDR3 region has 17 residues. Written as DNA, the CDR3 is TGTGCCAGCAGCACCCGGGACAGCCCTTTTAGCACAGATACGCAGTATTTT. Translation: CASSTRDSPFSTDTQYF.

This clone occurred a few times. The rearrangement joins TRBV5-1 to TRBJ1-5; D uncertain. V shed 4 bases and J shed 6 bases, with 11 bases lying between them. The CDR3 length is 13 residues. In germline, CDR1 is SGHRS, CDR2 YFSETQ. In DNA form, the CDR3 reads TGCGCCAGCAGCCCCGTGGTCGGTCAGCCCCAGCATTTT. Its translation: CASSPVVGQPQHF.

This sequence joins TRBV28 and TRBJ2-2, with TRBD2 identical over 7 bases. This CDR3 contains 14 residues. Germline CDR1 MDHEN, CDR2 SYDVKM. V gave up 2 bases and J gave up 5 bases; unmatched junction bases: 2. The CDR3 DNA reads TGTGCCAGCAGTTTACTGGGGGGGACCGGGGAGCTGTTTTTT. The encoded protein is CASSLLGGTGELFF.

In its sample, this clone is medium-sized. V usage is TRBV5-1 and J usage is TRBJ2-2; TRBD1 aligns across 9 bases. Germline CDR1 SGHRS, CDR2 YFSETQ. J lost 1 base, V lost 5 bases, and 3 bases had no gene match. The CDR3 runs to 15 residues. The CDR3 bases are TGCGCCAGCAGACAGGGGGCGCAGAACACCGGGGAGCTGTTTTTT. It translates to CASRQGAQNTGELFF.

A single count supports this clone. Here the CDR3 reads CASSGTGGHTGELFF. CDR3 DNA sequence: TGTGCCAGCAGCGGGACAGGGGGGCACACCGGGGAGCTGTTTTTT. The chain couples TRBV5-6 to TRBJ2-2; TRBD1 matches at 11 bases. Germline V CDR1 and CDR2: SGHDT, YYEEEE. The CDR3 consists of 15 residues. Trimming at V came to 4 bases and at J to 3 bases, leaving 2 bases not matched to a gene.

The chain couples TRBV5-6 to TRBJ1-6; D unclear. Trimming shortened V by 2 bases and J by 9 bases, and 12 bases separated the two germline ends. This CDR3 comprises 14 residues. Germline CDR1 reads SGHDT; CDR2 reads YYEEEE. The CDR3 sequence: CASSFPDQASPLHF. Here the CDR3 DNA reads TGTGCCAGCAGCTTTCCGGATCAGGCTTCACCCCTCCACTTT. The full variable domain, in which reference TRBV5-6 and TRBJ1-6 provide the parts outside the CDR3, is DAGVTQSPTHLIKTRGQQVTLRCSPKSGHDTVSWYQQALGQGPQFIFQYYEEEERQRGNFPDRFSGHQFPNYSSELNVNALLLGDSALYLCASSFPDQASPLHFGNGTRLTVT.

The V gene is TRBV29-1, the J gene TRBJ1-2; D not certain. V lost 3 bases and J lost 3, with 5 bases in between. Germline CDR1 SQVTM, CDR2 ANQGSEA. The CDR3 runs to 11 residues. The CDR3 nucleotides are TGCAGCGTTGACGGGTACTATGGCTACACCTTC. Its protein product is CSVDGYYGYTF.

The chain links TRBV2 to TRBJ2-2, with a possible D match to TRBD2 (6 bases). Germline V gene lookup returns CDR1 SNHLY and CDR2 FYNNEI. Trimming took off 2 bases at V and 1 base at J, with 14 bases between the two ends. The CDR3 totals 17 residues. Here the CDR3 DNA reads TGTGCCAGCAGTGAAAAAACTAGCTCAGGGAACACCGGGGAGCTGTTTTTT. Its translation: CASSEKTSSGNTGELFF.

This rearrangement joins TRBV28 to TRBJ2-5; a weak D match, TRBD1 (5 bases). Between the trimmed V and J ends, which lost 5 bases and 11 bases, there was a span of 18 bases. This CDR3 has 13 amino acids. Germline CDR1 reads MDHEN; CDR2 reads SYDVKM. The CDR3 DNA is TGTGCCAGCAGTAAAGGGGCAGGGCCCCCACAGTACTTC. It encodes CASSKGAGPPQYF.

The V and J genes are TRBV11-2 and TRBJ1-5; D gene uncertain. The CDR3 covers 15 residues. Germline V lookup: CDR1 SGHAT, CDR2 FQNNGV. Trimming stripped 0 bases from V and 0 bases from J, with 6 bases between. CDR3 loop: CASSLDGDSNQPQHF. The CDR3 nucleotides read TGTGCCAGCAGCTTAGACGGGGATAGCAATCAGCCCCAGCATTTT. Full variable domain (rest looked up from reference TRBV11-2 and TRBJ1-5): EAGVAQSPRYKIIEKRQSVAFWCNPISGHATLYWYQQILGQGPKLLIQFQNNGVVDDSQLPKDRFSAERLKGVDSTLKIQPAKLEDSAVYLCASSLDGDSNQPQHFGDGTRLSIL.

V usage is TRBV30 and J usage is TRBJ1-1; maybe TRBD1 (6 bases). The CDR3 has 17 amino acids. Germline loops: CDR1 GTSNPN, CDR2 SVGIG (reference sequence). The germline V and J ends were trimmed by 2 bases and 0 bases, with 19 bases remaining between them. The CDR3 coding sequence is TGTGCCTGGAGTCCGGGGGGGCAGGGAGTCGTGAACACTGAAGCTTTCTTT. Residues: CAWSPGGQGVVNTEAFF.

The chain is built from TRBV19 and TRBJ2-2, with a possible D match to TRBD1 (5 bases). CDR1 and CDR2 from the germline V gene are LNHDA and SQIVND (reference sequence). V lost 7 bases and J 7 bases, leaving 16 bases between the germline ends. The CDR3 is 14 amino acids. The CDR3 DNA is TGTGCCAGTATGGGATACAGGCCCGACGGGGAGCTGTTTTTT. It is translated as CASMGYRPDGELFF. Looking up the rest from reference TRBV19 and TRBJ2-2 gives the full variable domain: DGGITQSPKYLFRKEGQNVTLSCEQNLNHDAMYWYRQDPGQGLRLIYYSQIVNDFQKGDIAEGYSVSREKKESFPLTVTSAQKNPTAFYLCASMGYRPDGELFFGEGSRLTVL.

The rearrangement joins TRBV7-3 to TRBJ2-2; the D is unclear. CDR3 length equals 13 residues. V dropped 1 base and J dropped 6 bases, with 6 bases sitting between them. Per the germline V gene, CDR1 is SGHTA and CDR2 is FQGTGA. CDR3 bases: TGTGCCAGCAGCTTAAATGTAGCCGGGGAGCTGTTTTTT. Its translation: CASSLNVAGELFF. The whole variable domain, filled in from reference TRBV7-3 and TRBJ2-2, reads GAGVSQTPSNKVTEKGKYVELRCDPISGHTALYWYRQSLGQGPEFLIYFQGTGAADDSGLPNDRFFAVRPEGSVSTLKIQRTERGDSAVYLCASSLNVAGELFFGEGSRLTVL.

The rearrangement joins TRBV5-1 to TRBJ2-1, with 8 bases lining up with TRBD2. V lost 4 bases and J lost 3; bases outside the gene matches: 6. The germline gives CDR1 SGHRS, CDR2 YFSETQ. This CDR3 is 15 amino acids long. CDR3 bases: TGCGCCAGCAGCAAATTAGCGGGGAGCTACAATGAGCAGTTCTTC. Residues: CASSKLAGSYNEQFF.

The chain uses TRBV24-1 and TRBJ2-5, with TRBD2 matching 10 bases. The CDR3 is 18 amino acids. Germline values: CDR1 KGHDR, CDR2 SFDVKD. Germline trimming cut 1 base from V and 3 bases from J; bases unmatched to any gene: 10. The CDR3 protein is CATSDLGARTSGKETQYF. Here the CDR3 DNA reads TGTGCCACCAGTGATTTAGGCGCCCGAACTAGCGGGAAAGAGACCCAGTACTTC.

V is TRBV10-3 and J is TRBJ2-7; TRBD1 matches at 7 bases. Germline CDR1 and CDR2: ENHRY and SYGVKD. V was clipped by 5 bases and J by 5 bases; unmatched bases: 9. This CDR3 has 14 amino acids. For the CDR3, the DNA is TGTGCCATCAGTTCAGAGACAGGGACCGACGAGCAGTACTTC. Protein product: CAISSETGTDEQYF.

The chain employs TRBV10-1 and TRBJ2-2; D remains ambiguous. With 3 bases removed from V and 4 bases from J, the gap between germline ends came to 9 bases. The length of the CDR3 is 14 residues. CDR1 WNHNN and CDR2 SYGVQD come from the germline V gene (reference sequence). The CDR3, as DNA: TGCGCCAGCAGTGACGGTCTCTTCACCGGGGAGCTGTTTTTT. The encoded protein is CASSDGLFTGELFF.